Following are 31 T cell receptor beta chains from one sample sequenced in a study of graft-versus-host responses after intestinal transplantation. Profiling relied on immunoSEQ multiplex PCR, and the TCRdb table lists in-frame clones only, not all of them. The repertoire holds tens of thousands of clones, with roughly 93% as singletons. Their antigen targets remain unknown. Here the sequenced sample was unstimulated CD4+ T cells sorted from spleen or lymph node cells, taken before transplant. Source of these receptors: a human donor who was the organ donor for an intestinal transplant.

J is TRBJ2-1 and V is TRBV11-1; 10 nucleotides match TRBD2. The J segment lost 9 bases and the V segment lost 5 bases, leaving 19 bases of the junction unmatched. Germline CDR1 and CDR2: SGHAT and FQDESV (reference sequence). This CDR3 has 18 residues. CDR3 nucleotides: TGTGCCAGCAGCCGCGTCGGTTGGAGCGGGGGGGCCTCGGGTGAGCAGTTCTTC. Translating gives CASSRVGWSGGASGEQFF.

V and J are TRBV4-3 and TRBJ2-5; 7 bases match TRBD1. The CDR3 sequence is 15 residues long. V dropped 4 bases and J dropped 5; count of bases not matched to a gene: 10. The V gene's germline CDR1 is LGHNA and CDR2 YSLEER. CDR3 nucleotides: TGCGCCAGCAGCCGCAACAGGGGATCGCGGGAGACCCAGTACTTC. This gives the protein CASSRNRGSRETQYF.

This clone appeared a single time. CDR3 amino acids: CASSVDTSGGRRVETQYF. The CDR3 DNA reads as TGTGCCAGCAGCGTAGACACTAGCGGGGGTAGAAGAGTAGAGACCCAGTACTTC. V is TRBV9 and J is TRBJ2-5, with 11 bases fitting TRBD2. V lost 0 bases to trimming and J lost 4 bases; unmatched junction nucleotides: 11. The CDR3 covers 18 residues. Germline V gives CDR1 SGDLS, CDR2 YYNGEE.

This chain joins TRBV5-6 and TRBJ1-2, with TRBD1 matching over 11 bases. The CDR3 totals 15 residues. The germline V gene has CDR1 SGHDT and CDR2 YYEEEE. Trimming took 1 base from V and 8 from J; bases not matched to a gene: 7. CDR3 DNA: TGTGCCAGCAGCTTGCCGGGACAGGGGGAAAGAGGCTACACCTTC. Translated: CASSLPGQGERGYTF.

This clone appeared a single time. The J gene is TRBJ1-2, the V gene TRBV6-5; tentative D call: TRBD1 (6 bases). V lost 8 bases and J lost 6, with 13 bases in between. There are 12 residues in the CDR3. Germline V gene sequence: CDR1 MNHEY, CDR2 SVGAGI. CDR3 sequence (DNA): TGTGCCAGCTCCCGGACAGTGCATGGCTACACCTTC. It translates to CASSRTVHGYTF.

J is TRBJ2-1 and V is TRBV9; either TRBD1 or TRBD2 may fit D (5 bases each). Trimming cost V 2 bases and J 4 bases, with 13 bases left between them. CDR1 is SGDLS, CDR2 YYNGEE, per germline. This CDR3 comprises 15 residues. The CDR3 reads CASSVGKGIYNEQFF. Written as DNA, the CDR3 is TGTGCCAGCAGCGTCGGGAAGGGGATATACAATGAGCAGTTCTTC. Drawing the rest from reference TRBV9 and TRBJ2-1, the complete variable domain is DSGVTQTPKHLITATGQRVTLRCSPRSGDLSVYWYQQSLDQGLQFLIQYYNGEERAKGNILERFSAQQFPDLHSELNLSSLELGDSALYFCASSVGKGIYNEQFFGPGTRLTVL.

The chain couples TRBV7-2 to TRBJ2-3, with D tentatively TRBD2 (6 bases). V was trimmed by 5 bases and J by 6 bases, leaving 18 bases between them. The germline CDR1 and CDR2 sequences are SGHTA and FQGNSA. CDR3 length: 15 residues. CDR3 in DNA: TGTGCCAGCAGCACTAGCTCCGGGGCAGGGGATACGCAGTATTTT. Translated, it gives CASSTSSGAGDTQYF.

V is TRBV5-1 and J is TRBJ2-7; 10 nucleotides align to TRBD1. The CDR3 contains 19 residues. Germline loops: CDR1 SGHRS, CDR2 YFSETQ. V was clipped by 2 bases and J by 2 bases; unmatched bases: 16. CDR3 sequence: CASSFGTSGTGVGAYEQYF. CDR3 coding DNA: TGCGCCAGCAGCTTCGGGACCTCTGGGACAGGGGTCGGGGCCTACGAGCAGTACTTC.

The V call is TRBV28, the J call TRBJ2-1; 10 bases align to TRBD2. V lost 3 bases and J lost 7; bases outside the gene matches: 12. The CDR3 runs to 17 residues. Germline values: CDR1 MDHEN, CDR2 SYDVKM. The CDR3 loop is CASSFLVASGGSNEQFF. For the CDR3, the DNA is TGTGCCAGCAGTTTTCTTGTGGCTAGCGGGGGTTCAAATGAGCAGTTCTTC.

The rearrangement uses TRBV5-1 and TRBJ1-1; 11 nucleotides agree with TRBD1. The CDR3 consists of 16 residues. Unmatched junction bases numbered 6, after V lost 1 base and J lost 4 bases. Germline V gene lookup returns CDR1 SGHRS and CDR2 YFSETQ. In nucleotides, the CDR3 is TGCGCCAGCAGCTTGACTAGGACAGGGGGCGGCACTGAAGCTTTCTTT. It codes for CASSLTRTGGGTEAFF.

This clone was recorded only once. This chain joins TRBV5-4 and TRBJ2-7, with 7 bases matching TRBD2. V lost 1 base, J lost 0 bases, and 7 bases stayed unmatched. Germline assignment: CDR1 SGHNT and CDR2 YYREEE (reference sequence). The CDR3 runs to 16 residues. CDR3 in amino acids: CASSLSGREVSYEQYF. The CDR3 nucleotides read TGTGCCAGCAGCTTGTCGGGACGGGAGGTCTCCTACGAGCAGTACTTC.

The rearrangement links TRBV4-1 to TRBJ1-5; TRBD1 agrees at 10 bases. Germline CDR1 MGHRA, CDR2 YSYEKL. The CDR3 is 17 amino acids. V trimming: 2 bases; J trimming: 1 base; junction bases outside the gene matches: 5. The CDR3 DNA reads TGCGCCAGCAGCCAACTAATGGGACAGGGGAGCAATCAGCCCCAGCATTTT. Its protein product is CASSQLMGQGSNQPQHF.

This chain connects TRBV19 to TRBJ1-1; D unclear. V was trimmed by 7 bases and J by 3 bases, leaving 9 bases between them. There are 12 residues in the CDR3. Germline CDR1 reads LNHDA; CDR2 reads SQIVND (reference sequence). The CDR3 loop reads CASMRRDTEAFF. Written as DNA, the CDR3 is TGTGCCAGTATGAGGAGGGACACTGAAGCTTTCTTT.

The chain employs TRBV19 and TRBJ2-3, with D maybe TRBD2 (7 bases). Germline loops: CDR1 LNHDA, CDR2 SQIVND (reference sequence). The CDR3 extends over 18 amino acids. Trimming shortened V by 4 bases and J by 5 bases, and 25 bases separated the two germline ends. The CDR3, as DNA: TGTGCCAGTAGTAGTTCCGTCGGGGGGCAACTTATCATAGATACGCAGTATTTT. Encoded protein: CASSSSVGGQLIIDTQYF. The whole variable domain, filled in from reference TRBV19 and TRBJ2-3, reads DGGITQSPKYLFRKEGQNVTLSCEQNLNHDAMYWYRQDPGQGLRLIYYSQIVNDFQKGDIAEGYSVSREKKESFPLTVTSAQKNPTAFYLCASSSSVGGQLIIDTQYFGPGTRLTVL.

The rearrangement uses TRBV4-3 and TRBJ1-4; D possibly corresponds to TRBD1 (5 bases). The germline gives CDR1 LGHNA, CDR2 YSLEER. The CDR3 has 15 residues. Trimming left V 0 bases short and J 8 bases short, with 13 bases between. The CDR3 region has the DNA TGCGCCAGCAGCCAAGAGGGGGGGGTCCTCGAAAAACTGTTTTTT. Its protein is CASSQEGGVLEKLFF.

The rearrangement joins TRBV5-7 to TRBJ1-6; TRBD1 matches at 9 bases. TRBV5-7 is placed among ORFs of uncertain function. The CDR3 has 16 residues. Trimming took 4 bases from V and 3 from J; bases not matched to a gene: 5. CDR3 loop: CASSIGTGSYNSPLHF. Here the CDR3 DNA reads TGTGCCAGCAGCATAGGGACAGGGAGCTATAATTCACCCCTCCACTTT.

The V call is TRBV28, the J call TRBJ2-3; D is perhaps TRBD2 (6 bases). The CDR3 runs to 14 residues. CDR1 is MDHEN, CDR2 SYDVKM, per germline. The V gene lost 8 bases and the J gene lost 4 bases, with 16 bases spanning the gap. The CDR3 loop reads CASRERVFADTQYF. The CDR3 DNA is TGTGCCAGCCGGGAGCGGGTTTTCGCAGATACGCAGTATTTT.

The chain couples TRBV18 to TRBJ2-7; tentatively, D is TRBD1 (6 bases). Germline V gives CDR1 KGHSH, CDR2 LQKENI. The V gene lost 8 bases and the J gene lost 0 bases, with 11 bases spanning the gap. This CDR3 contains 13 residues. The CDR3 region is CASTDRASYEQYF. CDR3 coding DNA: TGTGCCAGCACGGACAGAGCCTCCTACGAGCAGTACTTC.

This rearrangement joins TRBV7-9 to TRBJ2-5; D is unclear. Germline CDR1 SEHNR, CDR2 FQNEAQ (reference sequence). This CDR3 spans 15 amino acids. V shed 0 bases and J shed 5 bases, with 13 bases lying between them. The CDR3 sequence: CASSLAIQPRETQYF. CDR3 sequence (DNA): TGTGCCAGCAGCTTAGCGATCCAGCCTCGGGAGACCCAGTACTTC.

J is TRBJ2-7 and V is TRBV5-1, with D perhaps matching TRBD1 (6 bases). The CDR3 covers 15 residues. The germline V gene encodes CDR1 SGHRS and CDR2 YFSETQ. The V end lost 0 bases, the J end lost 0 bases, and 10 bases lay between the germline ends. As DNA, the CDR3 is TGCGCCAGCAGCTTGGAGGACAGTTTCTCCTACGAGCAGTACTTC. It is translated as CASSLEDSFSYEQYF.

J is TRBJ1-1 and V is TRBV18; D gene ambiguous. Trimming took 4 bases from V and 4 from J, leaving 16 bases between them. Germline CDR1 reads KGHSH; CDR2 reads LQKENI. This CDR3 is built from 15 residues. CDR3 residues: CASSQGSRSITEAFF. The CDR3 DNA reads TGTGCCAGCTCACAAGGCAGCAGGTCTATCACTGAAGCTTTCTTT. Complete variable domain (other parts from reference TRBV18 and TRBJ1-1): NAGVMQNPRHLVRRRGQEARLRCSPMKGHSHVYWYRQLPEEGLKFMVYLQKENIIDESGMPKERFSAEFPKEGPSILRIQQVVRGDSAAYFCASSQGSRSITEAFFGQGTRLTVV.

The rearrangement links TRBV6-1 to TRBJ2-7, with no clear D. Germline V lookup: CDR1 MNHNS, CDR2 SASEGT. V lost 2 bases and J 2 bases, leaving 13 bases between the germline ends. The CDR3 consists of 15 residues. CDR3 coding DNA: TGTGCCAGCAGTGAACGCCCGATCTCGGCCTACGAGCAGTACTTC. This codes for CASSERPISAYEQYF.

This rearrangement joins TRBV6-5 to TRBJ2-2; D uncertain. Germline CDR1 and CDR2: MNHEY and SVGAGI. This CDR3 comprises 12 residues. With 6 bases removed from V and 5 bases from J, the gap between germline ends came to 7 bases. The CDR3 sequence is CASSHPTGELFF. In DNA form, the CDR3 reads TGTGCCAGCAGCCATCCGACCGGGGAGCTGTTTTTT.

The chain employs TRBV7-2 and TRBJ2-2; the D call may be TRBD1 or TRBD2 (5 bases each). The germline CDR1 and CDR2 sequences are SGHTA and FQGNSA. CDR3 length: 16 residues. V lost 4 bases and J 4 bases, leaving 16 bases between the germline ends. Written as DNA, the CDR3 is TGTGCCAGCAGCTACCGGGACGGATTACTCACCGGGGAGCTGTTTTTT. Protein sequence: CASSYRDGLLTGELFF.

In this sample, this clone turned up once. The chain joins TRBV19 to TRBJ2-7, with TRBD1 matching 9 bases. Unmatched junction bases numbered 0, after V lost 3 bases and J lost 3 bases. The CDR3 is 13 residues long. Germline V gene lookup returns CDR1 LNHDA and CDR2 SQIVND (reference sequence). The CDR3 DNA reads as TGTGCCAGTAGTATGGACAGGGGCTACGAGCAGTACTTC. It yields the protein CASSMDRGYEQYF.

V usage is TRBV11-2 and J usage is TRBJ2-3, with a tentative D call TRBD1 (5 bases). The CDR3 has 16 amino acids. Trimming left V 5 bases short and J 3 bases short, with 18 bases between. From germline, CDR1 is SGHAT and CDR2 FQNNGV. The CDR3 nucleotides read TGTGCCAGCAGCCATTTCCGGCAGGGTTTGACAGATACGCAGTATTTT. Translation gives CASSHFRQGLTDTQYF.

The CDR3 bases are TGTGCCAGCAGCTTAGATTTAGGGTTGGGAGCGGACGGGGAGCTGTTTTTT. Protein sequence: CASSLDLGLGADGELFF. The rearrangement links TRBV11-3 to TRBJ2-2; weak D call: TRBD2 (5 bases). The V gene's germline CDR1 is SGHNT and CDR2 YENEEA. Trimming shortened V by 0 bases and J by 7 bases, and 18 bases separated the two germline ends. The CDR3 contains 17 residues.

The CDR3 DNA follows: TGTGCCAGAAGCAGAAACCGGGACCGAGCAACTAATGAAAAACTGTTTTTT. Its protein is CARSRNRDRATNEKLFF. The rearrangement joins TRBV5-3 to TRBJ1-4; D perhaps matches TRBD1 (5 bases). TRBV5-3 is placed among ORFs of uncertain function. This CDR3 is 17 amino acids long. The V end was cut by 4 bases, the J end by 0 bases, with 16 bases between.

This CDR3 reads CASSLIGTSGGGSYNEQFF. CDR3 DNA sequence: TGTGCCAGCAGCTTAATCGGGACTAGCGGCGGTGGCTCCTACAATGAGCAGTTCTTC. V and J are TRBV7-2 and TRBJ2-1; 11 bases line up with TRBD2. CDR1 and CDR2 from the germline V gene are SGHTA and FQGNSA. Unmatched junction bases numbered 9, after V lost 2 bases and J lost 0 bases. CDR3 length: 19 residues. Full variable domain (rest looked up from reference TRBV7-2 and TRBJ2-1): GAGVSQSPSNKVTEKGKDVELRCDPISGHTALYWYRQSLGQGLEFLIYFQGNSAPDKSGLPSDRFSAERTGGSVSTLTIQRTQQEDSAVYLCASSLIGTSGGGSYNEQFFGPGTRLTVL.

This sequence joins TRBV28 and TRBJ1-6, with D unclear. Germline CDR1 and CDR2: MDHEN and SYDVKM. Trimming removed 7 bases at V and 15 bases at J, with 16 bases between. The CDR3 covers 12 residues. The DNA for the CDR3 is TGTGCCAGCAATCTGGACGGACCTATCCTCCACTTT. Protein: CASNLDGPILHF.

This sequence joins TRBV5-1 and TRBJ2-2; 8 positions match TRBD1. Trimming removed 0 bases from V and 6 bases from J; junction bases left unmatched: 1. Per germline, CDR1 SGHRS and CDR2 YFSETQ. The CDR3 spans 14 residues. CDR3 DNA: TGCGCCAGCAGCTTGGACAGGGGGGCCGGGGAGCTGTTTTTT. The encoded protein is CASSLDRGAGELFF. The entire variable domain, with the rest obtained from reference TRBV5-1 and TRBJ2-2, is as follows: KAGVTQTPRYLIKTRGQQVTLSCSPISGHRSVSWYQQTPGQGLQFLFEYFSETQRNKGNFPGRFSGRQFSNSRSEMNVSTLELGDSALYLCASSLDRGAGELFFGEGSRLTVL.